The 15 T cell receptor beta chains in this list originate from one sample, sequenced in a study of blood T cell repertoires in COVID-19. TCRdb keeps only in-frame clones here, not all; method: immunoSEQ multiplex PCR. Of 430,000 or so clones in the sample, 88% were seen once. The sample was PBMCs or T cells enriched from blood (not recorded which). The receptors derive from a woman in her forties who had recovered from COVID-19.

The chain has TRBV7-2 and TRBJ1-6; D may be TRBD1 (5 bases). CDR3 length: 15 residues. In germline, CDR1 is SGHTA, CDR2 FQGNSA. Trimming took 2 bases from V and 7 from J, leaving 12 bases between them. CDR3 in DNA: TGTGCCAGCAGCTTATGGGGGGAGGGCAATTCACCCCTCCACTTT. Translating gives CASSLWGEGNSPLHF. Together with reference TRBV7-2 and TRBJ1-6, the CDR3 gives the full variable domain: GAGVSQSPSNKVTEKGKDVELRCDPISGHTALYWYRQSLGQGLEFLIYFQGNSAPDKSGLPSDRFSAERTGGSVSTLTIQRTQQEDSAVYLCASSLWGEGNSPLHFGNGTRLTVT.

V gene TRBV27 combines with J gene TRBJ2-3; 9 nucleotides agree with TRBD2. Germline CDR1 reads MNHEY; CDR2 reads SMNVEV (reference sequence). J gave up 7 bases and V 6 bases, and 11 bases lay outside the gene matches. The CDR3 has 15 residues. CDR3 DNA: TGTGCCAGCAGAATCGCTAGCGGGGTGGCGAATACGCAGTATTTT. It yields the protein CASRIASGVANTQYF.

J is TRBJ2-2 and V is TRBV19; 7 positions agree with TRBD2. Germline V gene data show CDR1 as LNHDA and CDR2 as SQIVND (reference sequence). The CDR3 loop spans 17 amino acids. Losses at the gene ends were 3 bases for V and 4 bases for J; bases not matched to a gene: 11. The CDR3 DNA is TGTGCCAGTAGTATTCTCGGCGGGAGTCTCCGCACCGGGGAGCTGTTTTTT. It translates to CASSILGGSLRTGELFF.

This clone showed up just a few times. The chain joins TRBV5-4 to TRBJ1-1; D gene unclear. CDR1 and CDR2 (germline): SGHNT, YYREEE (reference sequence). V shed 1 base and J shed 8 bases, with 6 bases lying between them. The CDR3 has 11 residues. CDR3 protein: CASSLSSEAFF. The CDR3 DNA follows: TGTGCCAGCAGCTTGTCCTCGGAAGCTTTCTTT. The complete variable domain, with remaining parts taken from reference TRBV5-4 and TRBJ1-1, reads ETGVTQSPTHLIKTRGQQVTLRCSSQSGHNTVSWYQQALGQGPQFIFQYYREEENGRGNFPPRFSGLQFPNYSSELNVNALELDDSALYLCASSLSSEAFFGQGTRLTVV.

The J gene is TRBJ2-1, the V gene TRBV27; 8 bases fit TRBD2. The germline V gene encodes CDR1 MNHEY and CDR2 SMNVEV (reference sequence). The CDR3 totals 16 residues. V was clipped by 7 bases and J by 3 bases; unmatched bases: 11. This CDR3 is CASIRFSAGDYNEQFF. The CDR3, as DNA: TGTGCCAGCATCCGTTTCTCAGCGGGAGACTACAATGAGCAGTTCTTC.

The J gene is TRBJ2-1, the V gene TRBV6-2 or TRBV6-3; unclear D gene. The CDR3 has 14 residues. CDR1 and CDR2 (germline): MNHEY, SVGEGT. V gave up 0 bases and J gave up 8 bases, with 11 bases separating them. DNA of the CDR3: TGTGCCAGCAGTTACTCAGATTCTAGAGATGAGCAGTTCTTC. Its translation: CASSYSDSRDEQFF.

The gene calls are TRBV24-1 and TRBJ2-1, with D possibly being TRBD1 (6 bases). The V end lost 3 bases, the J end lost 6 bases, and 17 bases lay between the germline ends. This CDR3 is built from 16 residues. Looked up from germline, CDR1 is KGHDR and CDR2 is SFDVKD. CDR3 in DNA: TGTGCCACCAGTGATCCTACAGGGCCCCTCGGCAATGAGCAGTTCTTC. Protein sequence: CATSDPTGPLGNEQFF.

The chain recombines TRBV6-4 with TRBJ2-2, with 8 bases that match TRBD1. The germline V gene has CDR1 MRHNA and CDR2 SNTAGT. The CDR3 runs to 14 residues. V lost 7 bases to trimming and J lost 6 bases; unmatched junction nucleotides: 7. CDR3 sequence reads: CASTPDRASGELFF. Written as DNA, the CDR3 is TGTGCCAGCACCCCGGACAGGGCGTCCGGGGAGCTGTTTTTT.

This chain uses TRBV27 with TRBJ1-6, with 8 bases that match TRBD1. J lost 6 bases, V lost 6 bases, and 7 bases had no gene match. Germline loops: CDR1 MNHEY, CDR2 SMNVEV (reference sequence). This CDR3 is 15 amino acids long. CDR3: CASRGGRGRNSPLHF. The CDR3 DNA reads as TGTGCCAGCAGGGGGGGCAGGGGGCGTAATTCACCCCTCCACTTT.

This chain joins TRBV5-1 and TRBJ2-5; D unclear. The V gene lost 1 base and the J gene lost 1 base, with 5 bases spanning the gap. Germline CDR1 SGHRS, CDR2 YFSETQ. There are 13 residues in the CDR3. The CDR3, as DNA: TGCGCCAGCAGCTTGTCTAGCCAAGAGACCCAGTACTTC. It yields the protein CASSLSSQETQYF.

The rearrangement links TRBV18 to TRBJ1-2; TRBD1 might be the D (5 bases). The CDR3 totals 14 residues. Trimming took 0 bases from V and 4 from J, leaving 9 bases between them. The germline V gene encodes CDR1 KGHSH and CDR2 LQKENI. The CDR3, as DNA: TGTGCCAGCTCACCACCGGGGGGAGCCTATGGCTACACCTTC. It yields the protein CASSPPGGAYGYTF.

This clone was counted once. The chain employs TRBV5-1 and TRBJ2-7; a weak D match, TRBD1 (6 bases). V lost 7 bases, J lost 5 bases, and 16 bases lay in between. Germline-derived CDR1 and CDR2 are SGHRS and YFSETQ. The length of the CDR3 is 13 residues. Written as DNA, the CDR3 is TGCGCCAGCTCGGACAGCCGAAGCAACGAGCAGTACTTC. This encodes CASSDSRSNEQYF.

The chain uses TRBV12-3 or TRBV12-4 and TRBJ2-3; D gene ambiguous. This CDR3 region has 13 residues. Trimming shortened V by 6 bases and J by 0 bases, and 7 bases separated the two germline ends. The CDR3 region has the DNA TGTGCCAGCAGGAGTACTAGCACAGATACGCAGTATTTT. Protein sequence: CASRSTSTDTQYF.

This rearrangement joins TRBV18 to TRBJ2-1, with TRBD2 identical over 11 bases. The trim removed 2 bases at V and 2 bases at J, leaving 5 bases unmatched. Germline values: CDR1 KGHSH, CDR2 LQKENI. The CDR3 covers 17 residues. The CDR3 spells CASSPSWTSGPYNEQFF. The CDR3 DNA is TGTGCCAGCTCACCAAGTTGGACTAGCGGGCCCTACAATGAGCAGTTCTTC.

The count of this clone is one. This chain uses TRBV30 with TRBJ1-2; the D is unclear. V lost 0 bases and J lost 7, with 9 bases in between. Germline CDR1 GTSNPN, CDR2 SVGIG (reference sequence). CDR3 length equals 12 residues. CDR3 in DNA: TGTGCCTGGAGTGTTTGGGGAGGTGGCTACACCTTC. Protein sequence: CAWSVWGGGYTF.